The rows below give T cell receptor beta chains drawn from one sample of a study of tumor-infiltrating lymphocytes in primary liver carcinoma. A single record per CDR3 protein comes from TCRdb applying MiXCR to the multiplex PCR reads. The sample records approximately 190,000 distinct CDR3 sequences, just under 85% being singletons. The sample taken for sequencing was tumor tissue from primary liver carcinoma. Receptor source: a man aged 35-49 years with primary liver carcinoma and hepatitis B virus infection. CDR3s include the opening cysteine and the closing phenylalanine or tryptophan. D genes are given only for firm matches. Size is stated for part of the rows, as once, few or many counts, or as a class when the clone is expanded.

V gene: TRBV11-1
clone size: .
J gene: TRBJ2-1
D gene: .
CDR3 protein: CASSPRLVGDYNEHFF
CDR3 DNA: TGTGCCAGCAGCCCTAGATTAGTGGGCGACTACAATGAGCACTTCTTC

V gene: TRBV5-5
clone size: few
J gene: TRBJ2-2
D gene: .
CDR3 protein: CASRLHAGELFF
CDR3 DNA: TGTGCCAGCAGACTCCATGCCGGTGAGCTGTTTTTT

V gene: TRBV5-1
clone size: many
J gene: TRBJ2-5
D gene: .
CDR3 protein: CASSLYGGETQYF
CDR3 DNA: TGCGCCAGCAGCTTGTACGGAGGAGAGACCCAGTACTTC

V gene: TRBV7-8
clone size: .
J gene: TRBJ1-5
D gene: .
CDR3 protein: CPSSLVDRAINQPLNF
CDR3 DNA: TGTCCCAGCAGCTTAGTAGACAGAGCGATTAATCAGCCCCTGAATTTT

V gene: TRBV6-5
clone size: .
J gene: TRBJ2-5
D gene: .
CDR3 protein: CASSYSSSGGSQETRYF
CDR3 DNA: TGTGCCAGCAGTTACTCAAGTAGTGGCGGATCCCAAGAGACCCGGTACTTC

V gene: TRBV12-3/TRBV12-4
clone size: once
J gene: TRBJ1-6
D gene: TRBD1
CDR3 protein: CTSSPGTGRSPLHF
CDR3 DNA: TGTACCAGCAGTCCCGGGACAGGGCGGTCACCCCTCCACTTT

V gene: TRBV25-1
clone size: .
J gene: TRBJ2-1
D gene: .
CDR3 protein: CASNESGKGLYNEQFF
CDR3 DNA: TGTGCCAGCAATGAATCCGGAAAAGGGCTTTACAATGAGCAGTTCTTC

V gene: TRBV4-2
clone size: .
J gene: TRBJ2-3
D gene: TRBD1
CDR3 protein: CASSRGQGATDTQYF
CDR3 DNA: TGTGCCAGCAGTCGAGGACAGGGTGCGACAGATACACAGTATTTT

V gene: TRBV29-1
clone size: .
J gene: TRBJ2-7
D gene: .
CDR3 protein: CGAGCGNHEQYF
CDR3 DNA: TGCGGCGCGGGTTGCGGTAATCACGAGCAATACTTC

V gene: TRBV28
clone size: .
J gene: TRBJ2-7
D gene: .
CDR3 protein: CVSSLVQTGEQYF
CDR3 DNA: TGTGTCAGCAGTTTGGTACAGACCGGCGAGCAGTACTTC

V gene: TRBV4-2
clone size: .
J gene: TRBJ2-1
D gene: .
CDR3 protein: CAGNHVSFSGNEQFF
CDR3 DNA: TGTGCCGGCAACCATGTTAGTTTTTCCGGCAATGAGCAGTTCTTC

V gene: TRBV7-8
clone size: .
J gene: TRBJ2-3
D gene: TRBD2
CDR3 protein: CVSSSSGTSGRSTQYF
CDR3 DNA: TGTGTCAGTAGCTCCTCCGGGACTAGCGGGAGGAGTACGCAGTATTTT

V gene: TRBV12-3/TRBV12-4
clone size: .
J gene: TRBJ2-3
D gene: .
CDR3 protein: CASSLRSEETRNF
CDR3 DNA: TGTGCCAGCAGTTTGAGGTCAGAAGAGACCCGGAACTTT

V gene: TRBV5-4
clone size: .
J gene: TRBJ2-7
D gene: TRBD2
CDR3 protein: CASSLAGGIHERYF
CDR3 DNA: TGTGCCAGTAGCTTGGCGGGAGGGATCCACGAGCGGTACTTC

V gene: TRBV29-1
clone size: .
J gene: TRBJ2-2
D gene: .
CDR3 protein: CSVVDSITGELFF
CDR3 DNA: TGCAGCGTTGTTGACAGTATCACCGGGGAGCTGTTTTTT

V gene: TRBV6-2/TRBV6-3
clone size: .
J gene: TRBJ2-2
D gene: .
CDR3 protein: CASVPGTLNTGELFF
CDR3 DNA: TGTGCTAGCGTTCCTGGGACGTTAAACACCGGGGAGCTGTTTTTT

V gene: TRBV19
clone size: many
J gene: TRBJ1-1
D gene: .
CDR3 protein: CASSPTRGTEAFF
CDR3 DNA: TGTGCCAGTAGTCCGACCAGGGGTACTGAAGCTTTCTTT

V gene: TRBV9
clone size: .
J gene: TRBJ1-1
D gene: .
CDR3 protein: CASSLLINNEVFF
CDR3 DNA: TGTGCCAGCAGCCTCCTCATTAACAATGAAGTTTTCTTT

V gene: TRBV11-2
clone size: once
J gene: TRBJ2-6
D gene: .
CDR3 protein: CASQRPRSEANVLTF
CDR3 DNA: TGTGCCAGCCAGCGGCCGCGTTCTGAGGCCAACGTCCTGACTTTC

V gene: TRBV12-3/TRBV12-4
clone size: .
J gene: TRBJ2-5
D gene: .
CDR3 protein: CASTPAVVEEAQYF
CDR3 DNA: TGTGCCAGCACTCCCGCCGTGGTTGAAGAGGCCCAGTACTTC

V gene: TRBV6-1
clone size: .
J gene: TRBJ2-2
D gene: .
CDR3 protein: CASSPPVVPGDLFF
CDR3 DNA: TGTGCCAGCAGTCCGCCGGTGGTCCCCGGGGATCTGTTTTTT

V gene: TRBV11-2
clone size: .
J gene: TRBJ1-5
D gene: .
CDR3 protein: CASSLVGVTGSNKPQRF
CDR3 DNA: TGTGCCAGCAGCTTAGTAGGGGTAACAGGGAGCAATAAACCCCAGCGTTTT

V gene: TRBV4-2
clone size: .
J gene: TRBJ2-3
D gene: .
CDR3 protein: CASASGLASTGTQYF
CDR3 DNA: TGTGCCAGCGCGAGCGGGCTCGCCAGCACAGGTACACAGTATTTT

V gene: TRBV29-1
clone size: .
J gene: TRBJ1-2
D gene: .
CDR3 protein: CSASGLCNYGCTF
CDR3 DNA: .

V gene: TRBV11-2
clone size: .
J gene: TRBJ1-5
D gene: .
CDR3 protein: CASSLGDPGWTQPQHF
CDR3 DNA: TGTGCCAGTAGCTTAGGAGACCCGGGTTGGACTCAGCCCCAGCATTTT

V gene: TRBV11-1
clone size: .
J gene: TRBJ2-1
D gene: .
CDR3 protein: CASSHRVEDSYNEQFF
CDR3 DNA: TGTGCCAGCAGCCACCGGGTGGAGGACTCCTACAATGAGCAGTTCTTC

V gene: TRBV5-6
clone size: .
J gene: TRBJ2-3
D gene: .
CDR3 protein: CAISFSGNTDTQYF
CDR3 DNA: TGTGCCATCAGCTTCTCCGGTAACACAGATACGCAGTATTTT

V gene: TRBV6-2/TRBV6-3
clone size: .
J gene: TRBJ1-5
D gene: .
CDR3 protein: CASSYSRHGDIRNQPQQF
CDR3 DNA: TGTGCCAGCAGTTACTCCCGGCACGGTGATATAAGGAATCAGCCCCAGCAATTT

V gene: TRBV29-1
clone size: .
J gene: TRBJ1-1
D gene: .
CDR3 protein: CSVGRSWGMDTEAFF
CDR3 DNA: TGCAGCGTAGGTAGGAGCTGGGGGATGGACACTGAAGCTTTCTTT

V gene: TRBV12-1
clone size: .
J gene: TRBJ2-7
D gene: .
CDR3 protein: CASNPFPDLTYSFEQYF
CDR3 DNA: TGTGCCAGCAACCCCTTTCCTGACTTAACCTACTCTTTCGAGCAGTACTTC

V gene: TRBV29-1
clone size: .
J gene: TRBJ2-1
D gene: .
CDR3 protein: CSSGSSNWKEQFF
CDR3 DNA: TGCAGCTCCGGGAGTAGCAACTGGAAAGAGCAGTTCTTC

V gene: TRBV12-3/TRBV12-4
clone size: .
J gene: TRBJ1-5
D gene: .
CDR3 protein: CASSIGRNQPQHF
CDR3 DNA: TGTGCCAGCAGTATAGGAAGAAATCAGCCCCAGCATTTT

V gene: TRBV6-5
clone size: .
J gene: TRBJ2-3
D gene: TRBD2
CDR3 protein: CASNPGIAGTVTQYF
CDR3 DNA: TGCGCCAGCAACCCAGGAATAGCGGGAACAGTTACGCAGTATTTT

V gene: TRBV6-2/TRBV6-3
clone size: .
J gene: TRBJ2-1
D gene: .
CDR3 protein: CARSYLIVGNEQFF
CDR3 DNA: TGTGCCAGGAGTTACCTGATAGTTGGAAATGAGCAGTTTTTC

V gene: TRBV6-6
clone size: .
J gene: TRBJ2-7
D gene: .
CDR3 protein: CASRTEGGVSYEQYF
CDR3 DNA: TGTGCAAGCAGGACAGAGGGGGGGGTGTCCTACGAGCAGTACTTC

V gene: TRBV4-3
clone size: few
J gene: TRBJ2-7
D gene: .
CDR3 protein: CASSQDFGGTSDVQYF
CDR3 DNA: TGCGCCAGCAGCCAAGATTTTGGGGGGACATCGGACGTGCAGTACTTC

V gene: TRBV20-1
clone size: .
J gene: TRBJ2-2
D gene: TRBD2
CDR3 protein: CSAKKRGELFF
CDR3 DNA: TGCAGTGCTAAAAAGCGGGGGGAGCTGTTCTTT

V gene: TRBV10-3
clone size: .
J gene: TRBJ1-1
D gene: .
CDR3 protein: CAITNGENNEAFF
CDR3 DNA: TGTGCCATCACGAATGGGGAGAACAATGAAGCATTCTTT

V gene: TRBV5-4
clone size: .
J gene: TRBJ1-5
D gene: .
CDR3 protein: CASSLRNTDTQHF
CDR3 DNA: TGTGCCAGCAGCTTGAGGAACACAGATACGCAGCATTTT

V gene: TRBV6-2/TRBV6-3
clone size: .
J gene: TRBJ2-7
D gene: .
CDR3 protein: CAGSPVGAYEQYF
CDR3 DNA: TGTGCCGGCAGTCCCGTTGGAGCCTACGAGCAGTACTTC

V gene: TRBV30
clone size: .
J gene: TRBJ2-7
D gene: TRBD2
CDR3 protein: CAWSLPGLAGTYEQYF
CDR3 DNA: TGTGCCTGGAGTCTTCCAGGACTAGCGGGAACATACGAGCAATACTTC

V gene: TRBV6-6
clone size: .
J gene: TRBJ2-2
D gene: .
CDR3 protein: CASTTLGANTGELFF
CDR3 DNA: TGTGCCAGCACTACATTGGGTGCGAACACCGGGGAGCTGTTTTTT

V gene: TRBV12-3/TRBV12-4
clone size: .
J gene: TRBJ1-6
D gene: TRBD1
CDR3 protein: CVSSLGQYNSALHF
CDR3 DNA: TGTGTCAGCAGTTTGGGACAGTATAATTCAGCCCTCCACTTT

V gene: TRBV5-5
clone size: few
J gene: TRBJ2-3
D gene: .
CDR3 protein: CASHRGALPQPQYF
CDR3 DNA: TGTGCCAGCCACCGGGGGGCCCTACCTCAGCCACAGTATTTT

V gene: TRBV11-1
clone size: .
J gene: TRBJ2-1
D gene: .
CDR3 protein: CASSAVGPNDQFF
CDR3 DNA: TGTGCCAGCAGCGCCGTAGGGCCGAATGACCAGTTCTTC

V gene: TRBV30
clone size: .
J gene: TRBJ1-6
D gene: .
CDR3 protein: CAWSLSRSGSHLHF
CDR3 DNA: TGTGCCTGGAGTCTGTCGAGATCCGGGTCACACCTCCACTTT

V gene: TRBV29-1
clone size: many
J gene: TRBJ2-5
D gene: TRBD2
CDR3 protein: CSGILAGGVETQYF
CDR3 DNA: TGCAGCGGTATACTAGCGGGAGGAGTAGAGACCCAGTACTTC

V gene: TRBV6-6
clone size: .
J gene: TRBJ2-1
D gene: .
CDR3 protein: CASSYSEETGDGQFF
CDR3 DNA: TGTGCCAGCAGCTACTCTGAAGAGACGGGAGATGGGCAGTTCTTC

V gene: TRBV6-2/TRBV6-3
clone size: .
J gene: TRBJ2-7
D gene: .
CDR3 protein: CTSSYGQSSEQYF
CDR3 DNA: TGTACCAGCAGTTACGGACAGTCGAGTGAGCAGTACTTC

V gene: TRBV12-3/TRBV12-4
clone size: .
J gene: TRBJ2-3
D gene: .
CDR3 protein: CASRSTDTQYF
CDR3 DNA: TGTGCCTCTCGGAGCACAGATACGCAGTATTTT

V gene: TRBV6-6
clone size: .
J gene: TRBJ1-2
D gene: .
CDR3 protein: CASTMGPRNYGYTF
CDR3 DNA: TGTGCCAGCACTATGGGTCCCAGGAACTATGGCTACACCTTC

V gene: TRBV4-1
clone size: .
J gene: TRBJ1-6
D gene: .
CDR3 protein: CASSQDSTGNSPLRF
CDR3 DNA: TGCGCCAGCAGCCAAGATAGCACGGGGAATTCACCCCTCCGCTTT

V gene: TRBV14
clone size: once
J gene: TRBJ2-6
D gene: .
CDR3 protein: CAGSRGPAGANVLTF
CDR3 DNA: TGTGCCGGCAGCCGAGGCCCAGCTGGGGCCAACGTCTTGACTTTC

V gene: TRBV29-1
clone size: .
J gene: TRBJ2-3
D gene: TRBD1
CDR3 protein: CSVSGTGASGMQYF
CDR3 DNA: TGTAGCGTTTCCGGGACAGGGGCGTCAGGTATGCAGTATTTT

V gene: TRBV29-1
clone size: .
J gene: TRBJ2-7
D gene: .
CDR3 protein: CSAMTYGTGTPYKQYF
CDR3 DNA: TGTAGCGCCATGACATATGGGACCGGCACTCCCTACAAGCAGTACTTC

V gene: TRBV16
clone size: few
J gene: TRBJ1-5
D gene: .
CDR3 protein: CASSPGGGAEQPQHF
CDR3 DNA: TGTGCCAGCAGCCCGGGGGGCGGGGCGGAACAGCCCCAGCATTTT